This T cell receptor (beta chain) was captured in a study of blood T cell repertoires in COVID-19. CDR1 is SGHTA, CDR2 FQGNSA, per germline. The germline V and J ends were trimmed by 5 bases and 6 bases, with 22 bases remaining between them. This CDR3 is 16 amino acids long. Ages ranged from roughly 18 to 100 years, with residence in about two dozen US areas. In the source study's methods: Researchers report that nucleated cell counts were estimated from reference gene primer amplification. The method was immunoSEQ multiplex PCR; TCRdb's version includes in-frame clones alone and lacks a portion of them. V, J and clone size were drawn from that table, and D and trimming were deduced from the DNA. This sample yields around 430,000 clones, of which 80% to 90% are seen a single time; about 10% belongs to the top ten.

The TCR was taken from a woman between 50 and 59 years old who had recovered from COVID-19. V and J are TRBV7-2 and TRBJ1-2; possibly TRBD1 for D (6 bases). The sequenced sample consisted of PBMCs or T cells enriched from blood (not recorded which). The CDR3 sequence: CASSPYRDISFHGYTF. The CDR3 nucleotides read TGTGCCAGCAGCCCTTACAGGGACATTTCTTTCCATGGCTACACCTTC.